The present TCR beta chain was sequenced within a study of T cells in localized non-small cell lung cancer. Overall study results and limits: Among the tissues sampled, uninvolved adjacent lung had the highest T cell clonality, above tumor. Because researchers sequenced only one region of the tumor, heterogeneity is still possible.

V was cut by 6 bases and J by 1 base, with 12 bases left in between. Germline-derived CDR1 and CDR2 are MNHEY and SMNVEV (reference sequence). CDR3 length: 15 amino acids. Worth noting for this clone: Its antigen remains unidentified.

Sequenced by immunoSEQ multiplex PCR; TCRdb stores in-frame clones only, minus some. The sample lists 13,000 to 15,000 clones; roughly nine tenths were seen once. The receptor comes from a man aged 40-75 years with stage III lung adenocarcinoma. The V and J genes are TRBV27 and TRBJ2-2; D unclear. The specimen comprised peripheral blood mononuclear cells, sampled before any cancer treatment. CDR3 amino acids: CASSRVLGNTGELFF. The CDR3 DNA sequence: TGTGCCAGCAGCCGGGTCCTGGGGAACACCGGGGAGCTGTTTTTT.